Sequencing of this T cell receptor (beta chain) was carried out in a study of response to subunit inactivated influenza vaccine. TCRdb ran MiXCR on the RT-PCR reads and lists one entry per CDR3 protein. This sample has some 520,000 distinct CDR3 sequences, with more than 15% found just once. V shed 4 bases and J 4 bases; nucleotides not matched to a gene: 4. Germline CDR1 and CDR2: SGHDT and YYEEEE. The CDR3 totals 14 residues. This clonotype was detected a few times. The sequencing used CD4+ T cells sorted from PBMCs, collected about 23 months after vaccination. The chain couples TRBV5-6 to TRBJ1-2; 10 nucleotides align to TRBD1. This clonotype was sampled from a man between 45 and 75 years old who received an inactivated influenza vaccine. The CDR3 is CASSGRDRGYGYTF. CDR3 coding DNA: TGTGCCAGCAGCGGCCGGGACAGGGGCTATGGCTACACCTTC.